One sample yielded the 5 T cell receptor beta chains listed below, sequenced in a study of OX40 agonist ivuxolimab in advanced cancers. Some clones are missing from TCRdb's copy, which holds only in-frame ones; the method was immunoSEQ multiplex PCR. The repertoire holds 48,000 or so clones, with more than 75% as singletons. The sample in question was CD4+ or CD8+ T cells sorted from blood, obtained in a trial of the OX40 agonist ivuxolimab. The receptors were sampled from an adult with an advanced solid tumor such as melanoma, head and neck, liver or kidney cancer.

V and J are TRBV9 and TRBJ1-4; no firm D call. Germline V lookup: CDR1 SGDLS, CDR2 YYNGEE. V lost 3 bases to trimming and J lost 12 bases, with 12 bases between them. The CDR3 contains 12 residues. In DNA, the CDR3 is TGTGCCAGCAGCGACTATGAAAATGAACTGTTTTTT. It translates to CASSDYENELFF.

The V gene is TRBV5-1, the J gene TRBJ2-1, with D possibly TRBD1 on 8 matching bases. With 2 bases removed from V and 7 bases from J, the gap between germline ends came to 13 bases. CDR3 length: 14 residues. CDR1 is SGHRS, CDR2 YFSETQ, per germline. The chain's CDR3 is CASSLGQGGNEQFF. The CDR3 DNA reads TGCGCCAGCAGCTTAGGACAGGGAGGGAATGAGCAGTTCTTC.

This clone came up a few times. This sequence joins TRBV5-1 and TRBJ1-1; D gene unclear. V was clipped by 0 bases and J by 1 base, with 4 bases between them. The CDR3 loop spans 13 amino acids. Germline loops: CDR1 SGHRS, CDR2 YFSETQ. The DNA of the CDR3 is TGCGCCAGCAGCTTGGCAGGGAACACTGAAGCTTTCTTT. Protein product: CASSLAGNTEAFF.

This sequence joins TRBV19 and TRBJ1-1; 8 nucleotides align to TRBD1. The V gene end was trimmed by 2 bases and the J gene end by 1 base; junction bases not matched to a gene: 3. CDR1 LNHDA and CDR2 SQIVND come from the germline V gene (reference sequence). This CDR3 has 15 residues. The CDR3 sequence is CASSITGGWNTEAFF. The CDR3, as DNA: TGTGCCAGTAGTATAACAGGGGGTTGGAACACTGAAGCTTTCTTT.

The chain recombines TRBV6-5 with TRBJ1-1; no definite D call. CDR3 length equals 15 residues. Germline V gives CDR1 MNHEY, CDR2 SVGAGI. V was shortened by 1 base and J by 6 bases, with 15 bases between the two germline ends. In DNA, the CDR3 is TGTGCCAGCAGTTACTATCGGGGTCCGGAGGCTGAAGCTTTCTTT. It encodes CASSYYRGPEAEAFF.